Following are 25 T cell receptor beta chains from one sample sequenced in a study of cytomegalovirus exposure and HLA in healthy donors. PCR involved 60 Vbeta and 13 Jbeta primers. Data came from immunoSEQ multiplex PCR; TCRdb stores just in-frame clones and leaves some out. The repertoire includes 95,000 to 100,000 clones, around a tenth of them detected once, and roughly 4.7% sits in the top ten. The sequenced material came from PBMCs. These TCRs come from a man between 45 and 60 years old in good health and CMV-seropositive.

The rearrangement links TRBV14 to TRBJ2-1, with D hard to call. This CDR3 is 14 amino acids long. Looked up from germline, CDR1 is SGHDN and CDR2 is FVKESK. Trimming pared 0 bases from V and 2 bases from J, leaving 5 bases between. In DNA form, the CDR3 reads TGTGCCAGCAGCCAAGAAAGCGCCTACAATGAGCAGTTCTTC. The encoded protein is CASSQESAYNEQFF.

The table lists this clone with a few counts. Sequence at one end of the junction differs from germline and may be a read error. The rearrangement uses TRBV7-7 and TRBJ2-1; TRBD2 might be the D (6 bases). Germline V gene sequence: CDR1 SSHAT, CDR2 FNYEAQ (reference sequence). The CDR3 totals 13 residues. The CDR3 nucleotides read TGTGCTAGCAGCACCGGGGGATACAATGAGCAGTTCTTC. It translates to CASSTGGYNEQFF. Full variable domain (outside the CDR3, taken from reference TRBV7-7 and TRBJ2-1): GAGVSQSPRYKVTKRGQDVTLRCDPISSHATLYWYQQALGQGPEFLTYFNYEAQPDKSGLPSDRFSAERPEGSISTLTIQRTEQRDSAMYRCASSTGGYNEQFFGPGTRLTVL.

The rearrangement uses TRBV29-1 and TRBJ1-2; 8 nucleotides agree with TRBD1. The CDR3 has 12 residues. The germline CDR1 and CDR2 sequences are SQVTM and ANQGSEA. Trimming took 7 bases from V and 6 from J; bases not matched to a gene: 7. The CDR3 sequence is CSEGDRIDGYTF. The DNA for the CDR3 is TGCAGCGAGGGGGACAGGATCGATGGCTACACCTTC. Using reference TRBV29-1 and TRBJ1-2 for the parts outside the CDR3, the full variable domain is SAVISQKPSRDICQRGTSLTIQCQVDSQVTMMFWYRQQPGQSLTLIATANQGSEATYESGFVIDKFPISRPNLTFSTLTVSNMSPEDSSIYLCSEGDRIDGYTFGSGTRLTVV.

This clone came up many times. The gene calls are TRBV11-2 and TRBJ2-6; a weak D match, TRBD1 (6 bases). Per germline, CDR1 SGHAT and CDR2 FQNNGV. The CDR3 is 17 residues long. The V gene lost 2 bases and the J gene lost 1 base, with 12 bases spanning the gap. The CDR3 loop reads CASSLTTGQSGANVLTF. CDR3 in DNA: TGTGCCAGCAGCTTAACGACAGGTCAGTCTGGGGCCAACGTCCTGACTTTC.

The chain links TRBV28 to TRBJ2-1; 7 bases align to TRBD2. Unmatched junction bases numbered 16, after V lost 7 bases and J lost 10 bases. The CDR3 loop spans 15 amino acids. Germline values: CDR1 MDHEN, CDR2 SYDVKM. CDR3 sequence reads: CASMTAAGRLREQFF. DNA for the CDR3: TGTGCCAGCATGACCGCTGCCGGGAGGCTTAGGGAGCAGTTCTTC.

The rearrangement joins TRBV21-1 to TRBJ2-7; no DNA check was done on the table's D call, TRBD2. TRBV21-1 corresponds to a pseudogene. There are 10 residues in the CDR3. In nucleotides, the CDR3 is TGTGCCAGCAGTACCTACGAGCAGTACTTC. Its translation is CASSTYEQYF.

In this sample, this clone turned up a few times. The CDR3: CAISESGIGETQYF. The DNA for the CDR3 is TGTGCCATCAGTGAGAGCGGGATAGGGGAGACCCAGTACTTC. The chain couples TRBV10-3 to TRBJ2-5; 7 bases align to TRBD2. V trimming: 2 bases; J trimming: 5 bases; junction bases outside the gene matches: 5. The CDR3 consists of 14 residues. The germline V gene encodes CDR1 ENHRY and CDR2 SYGVKD.

As concerns this clone: An end of the junction does not agree with germline; a read error may underlie this. The chain couples TRBV4-2 to TRBJ1-3, with D possibly matching TRBD1 (5 bases). CDR1 and CDR2 (germline): LGHNA, YNFKEQ. The CDR3 is 14 residues long. This chain's CDR3 is CASSQGTKASQILF. The DNA for the CDR3 is TGTGCCAGCAGCCAAGGGACAAAAGCGAGCCAGATTCTATTT.

This clone was seen only a few times. V gene TRBV6-5 combines with J gene TRBJ2-7; TRBD1 matches at 7 bases. The CDR3 runs 14 residues. Trimming cost V 4 bases and J 4 bases; bases outside gene matches: 7. Germline-derived CDR1 and CDR2 are MNHEY and SVGAGI. CDR3 bases: TGTGCCAGCAGTTCCCGGGACAGATTATACGAGCAGTACTTC. Translation gives CASSSRDRLYEQYF.

This clone occurred many times. DNA for the CDR3: TGTGCCAGCAGCTTCGATTCGGAGAATTCACCCCTCCACTTT. Its protein is CASSFDSENSPLHF. This chain joins TRBV5-6 and TRBJ1-6; D unclear. The germline V gene has CDR1 SGHDT and CDR2 YYEEEE. Trimming removed 2 bases from V and 7 bases from J, with 10 bases in between. There are 14 residues in the CDR3.

In its sample, this clone was seen a few times. The chain has TRBV9 and TRBJ2-5; TRBD2 might be the D (6 bases). This CDR3 has 13 amino acids. Trimming removed 0 bases at V and 5 bases at J, with 8 bases between. CDR1 SGDLS and CDR2 YYNGEE come from the germline V gene. CDR3 region: CASSVGREETQYF. The CDR3 nucleotides read TGTGCCAGCAGCGTAGGCCGGGAGGAGACCCAGTACTTC.

V and J are TRBV9 and TRBJ2-1; D perhaps matches TRBD1 (6 bases). The ends were cut back, 4 bases at V and 0 bases at J, with 11 bases in the middle. Per the germline V gene, CDR1 is SGDLS and CDR2 is YYNGEE. This CDR3 region has 15 residues. The DNA of the CDR3 is TGTGCCAGCAGCCCCCGGACAGTCTCCTACAATGAGCAGTTCTTC. Translating it yields CASSPRTVSYNEQFF.

The chain couples TRBV4-1 to TRBJ1-2; D gene unclear. The V and J ends lost 2 bases and 3 bases respectively, with 7 bases between them. From germline, CDR1 is MGHRA and CDR2 YSYEKL. The CDR3 length is 13 residues. Here the CDR3 reads CASSQTVDYGYTF. Written as DNA, the CDR3 is TGCGCCAGCAGCCAAACAGTGGACTATGGCTACACCTTC.

This clone was counted a few times. The chain carries TRBV7-9 and TRBJ2-1; TRBD2 aligns across 11 bases. With 5 bases clipped from V and 9 bases from J, the junction kept 3 bases outside the gene matches. From germline, CDR1 is SEHNR and CDR2 FQNEAQ (reference sequence). The CDR3 is 13 residues long. CDR3 amino acids: CASSPGTSGEQFF. The DNA for the CDR3 is TGTGCCAGCAGCCCCGGGACTAGCGGTGAGCAGTTCTTC.

This clone was found once. The chain combines TRBV11-2 with TRBJ2-1; 11 bases are shared with TRBD2. The CDR3 sequence is 15 residues long. The ends lost 1 base at V and 7 bases at J; junction bases unmatched: 3. Germline V gives CDR1 SGHAT, CDR2 FQNNGV. CDR3 amino acids: CASSLGTSGLNEQFF. DNA of the CDR3: TGTGCCAGCAGCTTAGGGACTAGCGGGCTAAATGAGCAGTTCTTC.

CDR3 sequence (DNA): TGTGCCAGCAGCTTGAGGGGACAGGGTCCAGGAAACACCATATATTTT. Its translation: CASSLRGQGPGNTIYF. J is TRBJ1-3 and V is TRBV5-6; 9 bases line up with TRBD1. The CDR3 length is 16 residues. After removal of 1 base from V and 4 bases from J, the junction contained 6 bases not matched to a gene. The V gene's germline CDR1 is SGHDT and CDR2 YYEEEE.

This clone has a handful of counts. The chain links TRBV6-5 to TRBJ1-3; weak D call: TRBD1 (5 bases). Trimming took 5 bases from V and 3 from J, leaving 8 bases between them. The CDR3 sequence is 13 residues long. Germline values: CDR1 MNHEY, CDR2 SVGAGI. This chain's CDR3 is CASSKDIGNTIYF. The CDR3 region has the DNA TGTGCCAGCAGTAAGGACATTGGAAACACCATATATTTT.

This clone has just a few counts. This chain connects TRBV13 to TRBJ1-6; the match to TRBD1 covers 7 bases. Germline CDR1 reads PRHDT; CDR2 reads FYEKMQ (reference sequence). Trimming removed 6 bases from V and 7 bases from J; junction bases left unmatched: 9. The CDR3 is made up of 15 amino acids. The CDR3 nucleotides read TGTGCCAGCAGTCACCGGGACAGAGGGAATTCACCCCTCCACTTT. Translated, it gives CASSHRDRGNSPLHF.

The genes are TRBV5-4 and TRBJ2-7; 7 nucleotides match TRBD2. V lost 3 bases and J lost 2; bases outside the gene matches: 2. The CDR3 is 13 amino acids. The germline CDR1 and CDR2 sequences are SGHNT and YYREEE (reference sequence). Written as DNA, the CDR3 is TGTGCCAGCAGCTCGGGAGGCCCCTACGAGCAGTACTTC. Translated, it gives CASSSGGPYEQYF.

The table lists this clone with a few counts. The chain recombines TRBV7-9 with TRBJ2-5; no reliable D call. The assigned J gene may be wrong: the sequence end matches TRBJ2-7 better. The CDR3 totals 16 residues. Germline loops: CDR1 SEHNR, CDR2 FQNEAQ (reference sequence). The CDR3 sequence: CASSLATGVNSYEQYF. CDR3 bases: TGTGCCAGCAGCTTAGCTACGGGTGTGAACTCCTACGAGCAGTACTTC.

The chain is built from TRBV28 and TRBJ1-6; unclear D gene. Deletions cut 8 bases from V and 10 bases from J, with 21 bases between. This CDR3 region has 15 residues. Germline CDR1 and CDR2: MDHEN and SYDVKM. The CDR3 DNA reads TGTGCCAGCTCCGTGGGGAGGGCGGGTGGATCACCCCTCCACTTT. The encoded protein is CASSVGRAGGSPLHF.

This clone is a singleton in its sample. This chain uses TRBV11-3 with TRBJ1-4; D perhaps matches TRBD1 (6 bases). The CDR3 totals 19 residues. The V end was cut by 7 bases, the J end by 7 bases, with 31 bases between. CDR1 SGHNT and CDR2 YENEEA come from the germline V gene. CDR3 sequence (DNA): TGTGCCAGCAACCAAAACCGAGAGTCCACAGGGATAGGGGGTGAAAAACTGTTTTTT. Residues: CASNQNRESTGIGGEKLFF.

In this sample, this clone turned up a few times. The gene calls are TRBV5-4 and TRBJ2-1; 9 bases align to TRBD1. Germline V gene lookup returns CDR1 SGHNT and CDR2 YYREEE (reference sequence). The CDR3 covers 15 residues. The V and J ends lost 6 bases and 8 bases, in that order; junction bases with no gene match: 12. CDR3 nucleotide sequence: TGTGCCAGCAATCCCGGGACAGGGAAGGTCTATGAGCAGTTCTTC. Translating gives CASNPGTGKVYEQFF.

This clone was observed a few times. The gene calls are TRBV9 and TRBJ2-7; D perhaps matches TRBD2 (5 bases). The CDR3 is 14 residues long. Germline V CDR1 and CDR2: SGDLS, YYNGEE. Trimming removed 4 bases at V and 2 bases at J, with 13 bases between. In DNA, the CDR3 is TGTGCCAGCAGCTTACACGGGGAGACCTACGAGCAGTACTTC. It translates to CASSLHGETYEQYF.

This chain joins TRBV15 and TRBJ2-7, with D possibly matching TRBD2 (6 bases). The CDR3 is 16 amino acids. Trimming pared 1 base from V and 1 base from J, leaving 14 bases between. The germline CDR1 and CDR2 sequences are LNHNV and YYDKDF (reference sequence). The CDR3 DNA reads TGTGCCACCAGCAGAGGAAAGGGCCTAGCGTCCTACGAGCAGTACTTC. Translated: CATSRGKGLASYEQYF.